The present TCR beta chain was sequenced within a study of metastatic and nonmetastatic thyroid tumors. Study in general: Repertoire comparisons spanned blood and tumor or nodule tissue from malignant and benign thyroid patients.

Before thyroid surgery, none of the patients had received any treatment. Source study methods: The distant-metastasis classifier for papillary thyroid cancer was built from CDR3 differences across clinicopathological groups. MiXCR re-clonotyped the PCR reads for TCRdb. TCRdb, not the original authors, processed these V and J calls. The sample consists of roughly 16,000 clones, approximately 32% of them appearing once. The germline V gene has CDR1 DFQATT and CDR2 SNEGSKA (reference sequence). There are 14 residues in the CDR3. V was clipped by 1 base and J by 4 bases, with 13 bases between them. The source material was tumor tissue. V usage is TRBV20-1 and J usage is TRBJ1-2, with a tentative D call TRBD1 (5 bases). The receptor comes from a female donor with papillary thyroid cancer or a benign thyroid nodule (not recorded which). Some clones in this sample may be carry-over from other donors' samples. This chain's CDR3 is CSARVFRELYGYTF. The CDR3 DNA follows: TGCAGTGCTAGAGTGTTCAGGGAACTCTATGGCTACACCTTC.